This TCR beta chain was captured by sequencing in a study of blood T cell repertoires in COVID-19. About the research overall: The United States, Italy and Spain supplied acute and convalescent COVID-19 samples. T cells, B-cell-depleted T cells, or PBMCs supplied cDNA or gDNA.

Original analysis: The authors estimated nucleated cell counts from reference gene primer amplification. Assay used: immunoSEQ multiplex PCR; TCRdb lists only in-frame clones, some missing. The V and J calls and the clone size are those of that table, but D and trimming were determined from the DNA. The sample carries around 190,000 clones, more than 70% recorded once. Patients in Seattle were enrolled during active infection, then followed longitudinally. Germline CDR1 reads MDHEN; CDR2 reads SYDVKM. The CDR3 is made up of 16 amino acids. V was pared by 10 bases and J by 0 bases, with 19 bases between.

The rearrangement joins TRBV28 to TRBJ2-1; TRBD1 is a possible D gene (6 bases). Material for sequencing was peripheral blood. The sequence derives from a man in his fifties with COVID-19, enrolled during active disease. The CDR3 DNA reads as TGTGCCAACTCGGGACAAAACTTAAGCTCCTACAATGAGCAGTTCTTC. Its protein is CANSGQNLSSYNEQFF.